Listed below are T cell receptor beta chains from one sample, sequenced in a study of T cells in Graves' hyperthyroidism and ophthalmopathy. MiXCR, applied by TCRdb to the multiplex PCR reads, yields one record per CDR3 protein. The table records about 530,000 distinct CDR3 sequences, 17% of them present only once. The sequencing input was blood. Every receptor here comes from a woman aged 18-29 years with Graves' ophthalmopathy. CDR3s include the opening cysteine and the closing phenylalanine or tryptophan. The order of the fields is V gene, clone size, J gene, D gene, CDR3 DNA, CDR3 protein. A D gene is named only where the DNA matches it firmly. Only some rows state a clone size, as once, few, many or a class for expanded clones.

TRBV7-2	many	TRBJ2-7	TRBD2	TGTGCCAGCAGCTTAGCCAGTAGCGGGAAATTCTACGAGCAGTACTTC	CASSLASSGKFYEQYF
TRBV28	many	TRBJ2-7	NA	TGTGCCAGCCGGGCCGGAGGGGAGCAGTACTTC	CASRAGGEQYF
TRBV7-2	many	TRBJ2-3	NA	TGTGCCAGCAGCTTAGTTCCCCAGACAGATACGCAGTATTTT	CASSLVPQTDTQYF
TRBV3-1	many	TRBJ2-1	NA	TGTGCCAGCAGCCAAGTTGGGAACTACAATGAGCAGTTCTTC	CASSQVGNYNEQFF
TRBV7-9	NA	TRBJ2-4	NA	TGTGCCAGCAGTTTCGGGACTGGCGGCGCCCTAGCCAAAAACATTCAGTACTTC	CASSFGTGGALAKNIQYF
TRBV7-9	NA	TRBJ2-2	NA	TGTGCCAGTGACCGATTGAACACCGGGGAGCTGTTTTTT	CASDRLNTGELFF
TRBV11-2	NA	TRBJ1-2	NA	TGTGCCAGCAGCTTATATGTCAGGACAGTTAACTATGGCTACACCTTC	CASSLYVRTVNYGYTF
TRBV19	NA	TRBJ1-5	NA	TGTGCCAGTAGTACCTCTCTCGACAATCAGCCCCAGCATTTT	CASSTSLDNQPQHF
TRBV30	many	TRBJ1-1	NA	TGTGCCTGGAGTGCCTGGAACACTGAAGCTTTCTTT	CAWSAWNTEAFF
TRBV29-1	many	TRBJ1-1	TRBD1	TGCAGCCGGACAGGACAGGGGGCCACTGAAGCTTTCTTT	CSRTGQGATEAFF
TRBV28	NA	TRBJ2-7	NA	TGTGCCAGCAGTCGGGGACCCGTCTACGAGCAGTACTTC	CASSRGPVYEQYF
TRBV28	many	TRBJ2-5	TRBD2	TGTGCCAGCAACACCAGGAGTAGCGGGGATCAAGAGACCCAGTACTTC	CASNTRSSGDQETQYF
TRBV6-1	NA	TRBJ1-4	TRBD1	TGTGCCAGCAAAGGCGGACAGGGGGCGGGTGAAAAACTGTTTTTT	CASKGGQGAGEKLFF
TRBV2	NA	TRBJ2-1	TRBD2	TGTGCCAGCAGGACCCCAGCGGGGGGGCACAATGAGCAGTTCTTC	CASRTPAGGHNEQFF
TRBV28	many	TRBJ2-3	NA	TGTGCCAGCAGTTTTGGTGTAGATACGCAGTATTTT	CASSFGVDTQYF
TRBV28	NA	TRBJ2-6	NA	TGTGCCAGCAGTTTAATGGGCACTTCATTTGGGTCTGGGGCCAACGTCCTGACTTTC	CASSLMGTSFGSGANVLTF
TRBV6-2/TRBV6-3	NA	TRBJ2-7	TRBD1	TGTGCCAGCAGTTCCCCAACCGGACAGGGGACCTACGAGCAGTACTTC	CASSSPTGQGTYEQYF
TRBV11-2	many	TRBJ1-5	TRBD1	TGTGCCAGCAGCTCCGGGACAGGGGTAGATCAGCCCCAGCATTTT	CASSSGTGVDQPQHF
TRBV19	few	TRBJ1-1	NA	TGTGCCAGTAGTATATTTCCAGGGGCGAACACTGAAGCTTTCTTT	CASSIFPGANTEAFF
TRBV12-3/TRBV12-4	NA	TRBJ1-6	NA	TGTGCCAGCAGTTTCGGGGCAGGGGTTTCACCCCTCCACTTT	CASSFGAGVSPLHF
TRBV27	many	TRBJ1-1	TRBD1	TGTGCCAGCAGTCCTAGACAGGGGGCGGTCACTGAAGCTTTCTTT	CASSPRQGAVTEAFF
TRBV29-1	NA	TRBJ2-5	NA	TGCAGCGTCATGTCGGGGAGTGAGACCCAGTACTTC	CSVMSGSETQYF
TRBV10-3	NA	TRBJ1-4	TRBD1	TGTGCCATCAGTGAAGGGAGACAGGGGCGGGAAAAACTGTTTTTT	CAISEGRQGREKLFF
TRBV7-8	many	TRBJ2-1	NA	TGTGCCAGCAGCTTTGTGGGGGTTACCTACAATGAGCAGTTCTTC	CASSFVGVTYNEQFF
TRBV7-8	many	TRBJ2-6	TRBD1	TGTGCCAGCAGCGTGGGACAGGGGAACGGGGCCAACGTCCTGACTTTC	CASSVGQGNGANVLTF